Listed below are T cell receptor beta chains from one sample, sequenced in a study of blood T cell repertoires in COVID-19. Clones were read by immunoSEQ multiplex PCR, and TCRdb kept only the in-frame ones, dropping some. Of under 150,000 clones detected, roughly 89% appear once; the ten largest clones hold 5.8%. Specimen: PBMCs or T cells enriched from blood (not recorded which). These receptors originate from a woman aged 45 to 65 who had been exposed to COVID-19. Each CDR3 is given with its conserved first and last residue. The D gene is left open where the match is weak. Size is omitted from some rows. Given values are once, few, many or a class for expanded clones.

cdr3_nt: TGTGCCAGCAGCCCAGGGTATGGCTACACCTTC
cdr3_aa: CASSPGYGYTF
v_call: TRBV6-5
cdr3_length: 11
d_call: NA
clone_size: NA
j_call: TRBJ1-2

cdr3_nt: TGTGCCAGCAGTTACTCGAAAGGCGGATACGAGCAGTACTTC
cdr3_aa: CASSYSKGGYEQYF
v_call: TRBV6-5
cdr3_length: 14
d_call: NA
clone_size: few
j_call: TRBJ2-7

cdr3_nt: TGTGCCAGCTCCCAACTAGCGAGCACAGATACGCAGTATTTT
cdr3_aa: CASSQLASTDTQYF
v_call: TRBV18
cdr3_length: 14
d_call: TRBD2
clone_size: NA
j_call: TRBJ2-3

cdr3_nt: TGTGCCAGCAGCTGGAGCATCTTGACTAGCGGAGAAACCTACGAGCAGTACTTC
cdr3_aa: CASSWSILTSGETYEQYF
v_call: TRBV7-6
cdr3_length: 18
d_call: TRBD2
clone_size: once
j_call: TRBJ2-7

cdr3_nt: TGTGCCAGCAGCTTGGGGACTAGCAAGGCAGATACGCAGTATTTT
cdr3_aa: CASSLGTSKADTQYF
v_call: TRBV7-9
cdr3_length: 15
d_call: TRBD2
clone_size: NA
j_call: TRBJ2-3

cdr3_nt: TGTGCCTTGCCTAGCGGGAGAGGCAATGAGCAGTTCTTC
cdr3_aa: CALPSGRGNEQFF
v_call: TRBV24-1
cdr3_length: 13
d_call: TRBD2
clone_size: NA
j_call: TRBJ2-1

cdr3_nt: TGTGCCAGCAGGCCGAAGCTAGGGACAGGGGTTTGGGGGAGCAATCAGCCCCAGCATTTT
cdr3_aa: CASRPKLGTGVWGSNQPQHF
v_call: TRBV27
cdr3_length: 20
d_call: TRBD1
clone_size: NA
j_call: TRBJ1-5

cdr3_nt: TGTGCCAGCTCACCCCGGACAGGGGTGAAAGATACGCAGTATTTT
cdr3_aa: CASSPRTGVKDTQYF
v_call: TRBV18
cdr3_length: 15
d_call: TRBD1
clone_size: NA
j_call: TRBJ2-3

cdr3_nt: TGTGCCAGCAGACTAGCGGGAGGGTCCTACAATGAGCAGTTCTTC
cdr3_aa: CASRLAGGSYNEQFF
v_call: TRBV27
cdr3_length: 15
d_call: TRBD2
clone_size: NA
j_call: TRBJ2-1

cdr3_nt: TGTGCCAGCAGTCAAGATCCCGGGACAGGGTTTCATCAGCCCCAGCATTTT
cdr3_aa: CASSQDPGTGFHQPQHF
v_call: TRBV6-2/TRBV6-3
cdr3_length: 17
d_call: TRBD1
clone_size: few
j_call: TRBJ1-5

cdr3_nt: TGTGCCAGCAGTACTGGACTAGCGGGGGCCTACGAGCAGTACTTC
cdr3_aa: CASSTGLAGAYEQYF
v_call: TRBV6-5
cdr3_length: 15
d_call: TRBD2
clone_size: NA
j_call: TRBJ2-7

cdr3_nt: TGTGCCAGCAGCCTTCCGACAAACTCCTACAATGAGCAGTTCTTC
cdr3_aa: CASSLPTNSYNEQFF
v_call: TRBV5-6
cdr3_length: 15
d_call: NA
clone_size: NA
j_call: TRBJ2-1

cdr3_nt: TGTGCCAGCAGTGAAAGTGGGGTTAAGGGGGATGAGCAGTTCTTC
cdr3_aa: CASSESGVKGDEQFF
v_call: TRBV2
cdr3_length: 15
d_call: NA
clone_size: few
j_call: TRBJ2-1

cdr3_nt: TGTGCCAGTCGAACCGGGACAGGATATGAAAAACTGTTTTTT
cdr3_aa: CASRTGTGYEKLFF
v_call: TRBV19
cdr3_length: 14
d_call: TRBD1
clone_size: NA
j_call: TRBJ1-4

cdr3_nt: TGTGCCAGCAGCTTGGGGGCTAGCGGGCTTTACTACGAGCAGTACTTC
cdr3_aa: CASSLGASGLYYEQYF
v_call: TRBV5-4
cdr3_length: 16
d_call: TRBD2
clone_size: NA
j_call: TRBJ2-7

cdr3_nt: TGTGCCAGCAGTTACTCAGCGGGGGGCGCCGGGGAGCTGTTTTTT
cdr3_aa: CASSYSAGGAGELFF
v_call: TRBV6-2/TRBV6-3
cdr3_length: 15
d_call: TRBD2
clone_size: NA
j_call: TRBJ2-2

cdr3_nt: TGTGCCAGCAGTGTACAACAGGGGACCCAGCAGTACTTC
cdr3_aa: CASSVQQGTQQYF
v_call: TRBV2
cdr3_length: 13
d_call: TRBD1
clone_size: NA
j_call: TRBJ2-7

cdr3_nt: TGTGCCAGCAGCCAAGCTTTGGACTCCCCGGAGACCCAGTACTTC
cdr3_aa: CASSQALDSPETQYF
v_call: TRBV3-1/TRBV3-2
cdr3_length: 15
d_call: NA
clone_size: NA
j_call: TRBJ2-5

cdr3_nt: TGTGCCAGCACGGCGTGGAGGGTTGAGCAGTTCTTC
cdr3_aa: CASTAWRVEQFF
v_call: TRBV12-3/TRBV12-4
cdr3_length: 12
d_call: NA
clone_size: once
j_call: TRBJ2-1

cdr3_nt: TGTGCCAGCAGCCAAGTTTCGGGAGGCTACACCTTC
cdr3_aa: CASSQVSGGYTF
v_call: TRBV3-1/TRBV3-2
cdr3_length: 12
d_call: NA
clone_size: NA
j_call: TRBJ1-2

cdr3_nt: TGTGCCAGCAGCTTAGCAACAGGGTCCTACGAGCAGTACTTC
cdr3_aa: CASSLATGSYEQYF
v_call: TRBV7-6
cdr3_length: 14
d_call: NA
clone_size: NA
j_call: TRBJ2-7

cdr3_nt: TGTGCCAGCAGCCTAAGACTGCACAATCAGCCCCAGCATTTT
cdr3_aa: CASSLRLHNQPQHF
v_call: TRBV7-8
cdr3_length: 14
d_call: NA
clone_size: NA
j_call: TRBJ1-5

cdr3_nt: TGCAGCGTTGCTTCCGCGGGGAGCTCCTACAATGAGCAGTTCTTC
cdr3_aa: CSVASAGSSYNEQFF
v_call: TRBV29-1
cdr3_length: 15
d_call: NA
clone_size: NA
j_call: TRBJ2-1

cdr3_nt: TGTGCCAGTAGCCCCGCCGGAGGGGAGACCCAGTACTTC
cdr3_aa: CASSPAGGETQYF
v_call: TRBV19
cdr3_length: 13
d_call: NA
clone_size: NA
j_call: TRBJ2-5

cdr3_nt: TGTGCCAGTAGTAGCCGGGACAGGTCAACTGAAGCTTTCTTT
cdr3_aa: CASSSRDRSTEAFF
v_call: TRBV19
cdr3_length: 14
d_call: TRBD1
clone_size: NA
j_call: TRBJ1-1

cdr3_nt: TGTGCCAGCAGCCCCGGGACAGGGGGGACCTACGAGCAGTACTTC
cdr3_aa: CASSPGTGGTYEQYF
v_call: TRBV7-9
cdr3_length: 15
d_call: TRBD1
clone_size: NA
j_call: TRBJ2-7

cdr3_nt: TGTGCCAGCAGACGAGGGGGACAGGTTCACTATGGCTACACCTTC
cdr3_aa: CASRRGGQVHYGYTF
v_call: TRBV27
cdr3_length: 15
d_call: TRBD1
clone_size: NA
j_call: TRBJ1-2

cdr3_nt: TGTGCCAGCAGTGAAACCCAGGGATGGAGTGGCTACACCTTC
cdr3_aa: CASSETQGWSGYTF
v_call: TRBV6-1
cdr3_length: 14
d_call: NA
clone_size: NA
j_call: TRBJ1-2

cdr3_nt: TGTGCCAGCAGTGAGGGCGCTAACTATGGCTACACCTTC
cdr3_aa: CASSEGANYGYTF
v_call: TRBV25-1
cdr3_length: 13
d_call: NA
clone_size: NA
j_call: TRBJ1-2

cdr3_nt: TGTGCCAGCATAGTCGGACAGGGGAGCTCCTACGAGCAGTACTTC
cdr3_aa: CASIVGQGSSYEQYF
v_call: TRBV6-5
cdr3_length: 15
d_call: TRBD1
clone_size: NA
j_call: TRBJ2-7

cdr3_nt: TGTGCCAGCAGCCCGAGCGGGGGGGCCCTCGGGTACGAGCAGTACTTC
cdr3_aa: CASSPSGGALGYEQYF
v_call: TRBV5-5
cdr3_length: 16
d_call: TRBD2
clone_size: NA
j_call: TRBJ2-7

cdr3_nt: TGTGCCAGCAGTGGCTCGGGAACAGGGGGTTCCTCCTACGAGCAGTACTTC
cdr3_aa: CASSGSGTGGSSYEQYF
v_call: TRBV6-1
cdr3_length: 17
d_call: TRBD1
clone_size: NA
j_call: TRBJ2-7

cdr3_nt: TGTGCCAGTTCATGGGGACTAAATCAGCCCCAGCATTTT
cdr3_aa: CASSWGLNQPQHF
v_call: TRBV19
cdr3_length: 13
d_call: NA
clone_size: NA
j_call: TRBJ1-5

cdr3_nt: TGTGCCAGCAGTTACAATAGCGGATCCACCTACAATGAGCAGTTCTTC
cdr3_aa: CASSYNSGSTYNEQFF
v_call: TRBV6-5
cdr3_length: 16
d_call: NA
clone_size: NA
j_call: TRBJ2-1

cdr3_nt: TGCGCCAGCAGCTGGACAGGGGGCGCAGAGACCCAGTACTTC
cdr3_aa: CASSWTGGAETQYF
v_call: TRBV5-1
cdr3_length: 14
d_call: TRBD1
clone_size: NA
j_call: TRBJ2-5

cdr3_nt: TGTGCCATCAGTGGGGGCCACGAGCAGTACTTC
cdr3_aa: CAISGGHEQYF
v_call: TRBV10-3
cdr3_length: 11
d_call: NA
clone_size: NA
j_call: TRBJ2-7

cdr3_nt: TGCGCCAGCAGGTCGGGACAGGAAGTACTCTATGGCTACACCTTC
cdr3_aa: CASRSGQEVLYGYTF
v_call: TRBV5-1
cdr3_length: 15
d_call: TRBD1
clone_size: NA
j_call: TRBJ1-2

cdr3_nt: TGTGCCAGTAGTATCTCGGGGAAGACCTATAATTCACCCCTCCACTTT
cdr3_aa: CASSISGKTYNSPLHF
v_call: TRBV19
cdr3_length: 16
d_call: NA
clone_size: NA
j_call: TRBJ1-6

cdr3_nt: TGTGCCAGCAAAAGGACTAGCGGGTGGTCCTACAATGAGCAGTTCTTC
cdr3_aa: CASKRTSGWSYNEQFF
v_call: TRBV2
cdr3_length: 16
d_call: TRBD2
clone_size: NA
j_call: TRBJ2-1

cdr3_nt: TGTGCCAGCAGTTACTTCGGGTTTATTAGTGTGCAGTACTTC
cdr3_aa: CASSYFGFISVQYF
v_call: TRBV6-5
cdr3_length: 14
d_call: NA
clone_size: NA
j_call: TRBJ2-7

cdr3_nt: TGCGCCAGCAGCCAAGTAGGGACAGGGGGTGGTTCTACCCTCCACTTT
cdr3_aa: CASSQVGTGGGSTLHF
v_call: TRBV4-1
cdr3_length: 16
d_call: TRBD1
clone_size: few
j_call: TRBJ1-6

cdr3_nt: TGCGCCAGCAGCACAGGGAACACCGGGGAGCTGTTTTTT
cdr3_aa: CASSTGNTGELFF
v_call: TRBV10-1
cdr3_length: 13
d_call: NA
clone_size: few
j_call: TRBJ2-2

cdr3_nt: TGTGCCAGTAACAGGGGAATGTCACCCCTCCACTTT
cdr3_aa: CASNRGMSPLHF
v_call: TRBV12-3/TRBV12-4
cdr3_length: 12
d_call: TRBD1
clone_size: NA
j_call: TRBJ1-6